The present T cell receptor beta chain was sequenced within a study of type 1 regulatory T cells. The graft donor-derived T-allo10 cells reportedly recognize host alloantigens, are anergic, and suppress alloantigen-specifically. From the reads, TCRdb called clonotypes with MiXCR, one entry per CDR3 protein. The data show about 68,000 distinct CDR3 sequences, with around 57% seen just once and 7.6% held by the top ten. A remark on this clonotype: Its target is not known.

The sequencing input was cultured T cells, either the whole culture or a sorted T cell fraction (not recorded which). As for subset: Tr1-enriched cell product generated in vitro against host alloantigens. This clonotype was obtained from a human donor in good health.

CDR3 coding DNA: TGTGCCAGCAGTTTTCGGGGTTTTAACTACGAGCAGTACTTC. This encodes CASSFRGFNYEQYF. V gene TRBV7-8 combines with J gene TRBJ2-7, with a tentative D call TRBD2 (5 bases). Germline-derived CDR1 and CDR2 are SGHVS and FQNEAQ. CDR3 size: 14 residues. V lost 6 bases to trimming and J lost 3 bases, with 15 bases between them.